Following are 25 T cell receptor beta chains from one sample sequenced in a study of shared clonotypes between healthy human individuals. Data came from immunoSEQ multiplex PCR; TCRdb stores just in-frame clones and leaves some out. The data contain over 850,000 clones, about four fifths of them singletons. Sequencing used memory CD4+ T cells from PBMCs. The subset: CD45RA-negative fraction. These receptors all stem from a man aged 18 to 30 in good health. Some clones in this sample may be carry-over from other donors' samples.

The rearrangement uses TRBV14 and TRBJ2-3; D is possibly TRBD1 (5 bases). Germline V gene data show CDR1 as SGHDN and CDR2 as FVKESK. Trimming pared 4 bases from V and 0 bases from J, leaving 20 bases between. The CDR3 covers 18 residues. CDR3 loop: CASSLNKGRFRSTDTQYF. CDR3 sequence (DNA): TGTGCCAGCAGCCTAAATAAGGGGCGGTTTCGTAGCACAGATACGCAGTATTTT. The whole variable domain, filled in from reference TRBV14 and TRBJ2-3, reads EAGVTQFPSHSVIEKGQTVTLRCDPISGHDNLYWYRRVMGKEIKFLLHFVKESKQDESGMPNNRFLAERTGGTYSTLKVQPAELEDSGVYFCASSLNKGRFRSTDTQYFGPGTRLTVL.

CDR3: CASSYQWTEAFF. In nucleotides, the CDR3 is TGTGCCAGCAGTTACCAGTGGACTGAAGCTTTCTTT. The genes are TRBV28 and TRBJ1-1; D unclear. Germline V gene sequence: CDR1 MDHEN, CDR2 SYDVKM. Deletions cut 4 bases from V and 5 bases from J, with 8 bases between. This CDR3 comprises 12 residues.

This chain connects TRBV11-3 to TRBJ2-2; the D is unclear. CDR3 length equals 12 residues. The V end was cut by 6 bases, the J end by 1 base, with 3 bases between. Germline CDR1 reads SGHNT; CDR2 reads YENEEA. This CDR3 reads CASRENTGELFF. The CDR3 DNA is TGTGCCAGCAGGGAGAACACCGGGGAGCTGTTTTTT. Variable domain in full (rest from reference TRBV11-3 and TRBJ2-2): EAGVVQSPRYKIIEKKQPVAFWCNPISGHNTLYWYLQNLGQGPELLIRYENEEAVDDSQLPKDRFSAERLKGVDSTLKIQPAELGDSAVYLCASRENTGELFFGEGSRLTVL.

The chain joins TRBV7-3 to TRBJ2-2, with 7 bases lining up with TRBD2. Germline trimming cut 5 bases from V and 1 base from J; bases unmatched to any gene: 7. Germline CDR1 reads SGHTA; CDR2 reads FQGTGA. This CDR3 contains 16 residues. The CDR3 DNA sequence: TGTGCCAGCAGCAGATTCGCTAGCGGGAACACCGGGGAGCTGTTTTTT. It specifies CASSRFASGNTGELFF.

The rearrangement uses TRBV5-4 and TRBJ1-1; D is undetermined. This CDR3 is 14 amino acids long. V lost 1 base to trimming and J lost 1 base, with 8 bases between them. Germline CDR1 and CDR2: SGHNT and YYREEE (reference sequence). CDR3 sequence reads: CASSLWWKNTEAFF. Here the CDR3 DNA reads TGTGCCAGCAGCTTGTGGTGGAAGAACACTGAAGCTTTCTTT.

V usage is TRBV28 and J usage is TRBJ1-1; no firm D call. CDR1 is MDHEN and CDR2 is SYDVKM in the germline V gene. The CDR3 runs 11 residues. Trimming stripped 8 bases from V and 4 bases from J, with 8 bases between. The chain's CDR3 is CASGGFTEAFF. CDR3 DNA: TGTGCCAGCGGTGGTTTCACTGAAGCTTTCTTT.

The chain links TRBV28 to TRBJ1-2; D remains ambiguous. This CDR3 has 11 residues. Germline values: CDR1 MDHEN, CDR2 SYDVKM. V was cut by 6 bases and J by 8 bases, with 10 bases left in between. In DNA, the CDR3 is TGTGCCAGCAGCTCTACTCGGGGCTACACCTTC. Translation: CASSSTRGYTF.

On this clone: At one of its ends the junction is not consistent with the germline gene, which may arise from a read error. The CDR3 region is CASSHSPGGYYNEQFF. The CDR3 bases are TGTGCCAGCAGTCACTCGCCAGGGGGCTACTACAATGAGCAGTTCTTC. The chain links TRBV6-6 to TRBJ2-1; the match to TRBD1 covers 8 bases. CDR1 is MNHNY and CDR2 is SVGAGI in the germline V gene (reference sequence). The CDR3 loop spans 16 amino acids.

The rearrangement links TRBV9 to TRBJ2-3, with 7 positions matching TRBD2. Trimming took 0 bases from V and 5 from J; bases not matched to a gene: 12. The V gene's germline CDR1 is SGDLS and CDR2 YYNGEE. CDR3 length: 17 residues. CDR3 loop: CASSVGPGGSGQDTQYF. In DNA form, the CDR3 reads TGTGCCAGCAGCGTAGGCCCGGGCGGGAGTGGGCAAGATACGCAGTATTTT. Variable domain in full (rest from reference TRBV9 and TRBJ2-3): DSGVTQTPKHLITATGQRVTLRCSPRSGDLSVYWYQQSLDQGLQFLIQYYNGEERAKGNILERFSAQQFPDLHSELNLSSLELGDSALYFCASSVGPGGSGQDTQYFGPGTRLTVL.

This sequence joins TRBV5-1 and TRBJ2-5; 7 positions agree with TRBD2. Germline V gene sequence: CDR1 SGHRS, CDR2 YFSETQ. V was pared by 0 bases and J by 1 base, with 6 bases of the junction left unmatched. The CDR3 has 16 residues. CDR3 sequence (DNA): TGCGCCAGCAGCTTGGGGACGGCTAGCGGCCAAGAGACCCAGTACTTC. It yields the protein CASSLGTASGQETQYF.

On this clone itself: At the DNA level, this CDR3 is encoded by other sequences in the same sample as well. The chain employs TRBV28 and TRBJ1-5; D ambiguous. The germline V and J ends were trimmed by 10 bases and 4 bases, with 11 bases remaining between them. This CDR3 has 12 residues. In germline, CDR1 is MDHEN, CDR2 SYDVKM. The CDR3 protein is CATTGPNQPQHF. The CDR3, as DNA: TGTGCCACCACCGGACCTAATCAGCCCCAGCATTTT.

The chain combines TRBV7-2 with TRBJ2-7; the D is unclear. Germline V CDR1 and CDR2: SGHTA, FQGNSA. The CDR3 has 13 residues. Deletions cut 1 base from V and 7 bases from J, with 11 bases between. The CDR3 protein is CASSLDPSLEQYF. CDR3 nucleotide sequence: TGTGCCAGCAGCTTAGACCCCTCGTTGGAGCAGTACTTC. The full variable domain, completed using reference TRBV7-2 and TRBJ2-7, is GAGVSQSPSNKVTEKGKDVELRCDPISGHTALYWYRQSLGQGLEFLIYFQGNSAPDKSGLPSDRFSAERTGGSVSTLTIQRTQQEDSAVYLCASSLDPSLEQYFGPGTRLTVT.

The V gene is TRBV28, the J gene TRBJ1-3, with TRBD1 matching 8 bases. This CDR3 contains 14 residues. Losses at the gene ends were 7 bases for V and 3 bases for J; bases not matched to a gene: 5. Per germline, CDR1 MDHEN and CDR2 SYDVKM. The DNA for the CDR3 is TGTGCCAGCACCCTGACAGGGGATGGAAACACCATATATTTT. Protein sequence: CASTLTGDGNTIYF.

The chain uses TRBV5-8 and TRBJ2-1; 10 bases match TRBD2. Germline V gene sequence: CDR1 SGHTS, CDR2 YDEGEE. The CDR3 extends over 16 amino acids. Germline trimming cut 4 bases from V and 6 bases from J; bases unmatched to any gene: 10. CDR3 DNA: TGTGCCAGCAGCCCCCTATGGAGCGGGAGGGGCAATGAGCAGTTCTTC. Protein product: CASSPLWSGRGNEQFF.

This chain connects TRBV5-1 to TRBJ1-1; D uncertain. Germline-derived CDR1 and CDR2 are SGHRS and YFSETQ. This CDR3 spans 14 amino acids. With 4 bases removed from V and 0 bases from J, the gap between germline ends came to 10 bases. The CDR3 here is CASSEQSLNTEAFF. DNA for the CDR3: TGCGCCAGCAGCGAACAGTCTCTGAACACTGAAGCTTTCTTT.

This chain connects TRBV18 to TRBJ2-5; D not resolved. In germline, CDR1 is KGHSH, CDR2 LQKENI. Between the trimmed V and J ends, which lost 0 bases and 3 bases, there was a span of 8 bases. The CDR3 extends over 14 amino acids. The CDR3 sequence is CASSPPSVKETQYF. For the CDR3, the DNA is TGTGCCAGCTCACCACCGTCAGTAAAAGAGACCCAGTACTTC. Together with reference TRBV18 and TRBJ2-5, the CDR3 gives the full variable domain: NAGVMQNPRHLVRRRGQEARLRCSPMKGHSHVYWYRQLPEEGLKFMVYLQKENIIDESGMPKERFSAEFPKEGPSILRIQQVVRGDSAAYFCASSPPSVKETQYFGPGTRLLVL.

V and J are TRBV15 and TRBJ2-5; 9 bases are shared with TRBD1. Germline CDR1 and CDR2: LNHNV and YYDKDF (reference sequence). The CDR3 length is 16 residues. V gave up 3 bases and J gave up 2 bases; unmatched junction bases: 7. CDR3 amino acids: CATSSSRQGVQETQYF. The CDR3 nucleotides read TGTGCCACCAGCAGTTCGAGACAGGGGGTTCAAGAGACCCAGTACTTC.

The CDR3 loop is CAISESRTTPNTEAFF. The CDR3 region has the DNA TGTGCCATCAGTGAGTCACGGACAACCCCGAACACTGAAGCTTTCTTT. The rearrangement uses TRBV10-3 and TRBJ1-1; tentative D call: TRBD1 (5 bases). The CDR3 covers 16 residues. Trimming pared 0 bases from V and 1 base from J, leaving 12 bases between. The germline gives CDR1 ENHRY, CDR2 SYGVKD.

The V call is TRBV5-1, the J call TRBJ2-1; 11 bases agree with TRBD2. The germline V gene has CDR1 SGHRS and CDR2 YFSETQ. The CDR3 is 15 amino acids. V was clipped by 4 bases and J by 7 bases; unmatched bases: 7. This CDR3 reads CASSVITSGGNEQFF. The DNA for the CDR3 is TGCGCCAGCAGCGTAATCACTAGCGGGGGAAATGAGCAGTTCTTC.

A single count supports this clone. The rearrangement links TRBV18 to TRBJ1-5; 8 bases line up with TRBD1. With V trimmed by 3 bases and J by 5 bases, 6 bases remained unmatched. CDR1 KGHSH and CDR2 LQKENI come from the germline V gene. There are 15 residues in the CDR3. The DNA of the CDR3 is TGTGCCAGCTCACCTGACAGGGGATCTCATCAGCCCCAGCATTTT. Protein sequence: CASSPDRGSHQPQHF.

This sequence joins TRBV4-1 and TRBJ2-3; TRBD1 is a possible D gene (6 bases). Trimming removed 4 bases from V and 0 bases from J, with 23 bases in between. This CDR3 is 19 amino acids long. Germline V gene lookup returns CDR1 MGHRA and CDR2 YSYEKL. CDR3 region: CASSPEEGGRLGSTDTQYF. In nucleotides, the CDR3 is TGCGCCAGCAGCCCCGAAGAAGGGGGACGCCTTGGGAGCACAGATACGCAGTATTTT.

This clone has more than one count but fewer than ten. This sample includes further DNA sequences coding for the same CDR3. The V gene is TRBV5-1, the J gene TRBJ2-1, with TRBD2 matching over 9 bases. V lost 1 base, J lost 5 bases, and 4 bases stayed unmatched. This CDR3 region has 15 residues. Germline V CDR1 and CDR2: SGHRS, YFSETQ. CDR3 in amino acids: CASSLIAGVNNEQFF. The CDR3, as DNA: TGCGCCAGCAGCTTGATAGCGGGAGTGAACAATGAGCAGTTCTTC.

With regard to this clone: This sample includes further DNA sequences coding for the same CDR3. The CDR3 sequence: CASSVGGGNQPQHF. In DNA form, the CDR3 reads TGTGCCAGCAGCGTTGGGGGCGGCAATCAGCCCCAGCATTTT. This sequence joins TRBV9 and TRBJ1-5; perhaps TRBD1 as D (6 bases). Trimming pared 2 bases from V and 2 bases from J, leaving 8 bases between. There are 14 residues in the CDR3. Germline-derived CDR1 and CDR2 are SGDLS and YYNGEE.

The chain links TRBV28 to TRBJ2-2; D gene ambiguous. The V gene lost 1 base and the J gene lost 6 bases, with 9 bases spanning the gap. This CDR3 has 14 amino acids. Germline loops: CDR1 MDHEN, CDR2 SYDVKM. The CDR3: CASSLYGPSGELFF. The CDR3 coding sequence is TGTGCCAGCAGTTTATATGGTCCGTCCGGGGAGCTGTTTTTT.

This clone was observed at least ten times. This chain connects TRBV18 to TRBJ2-2, with D possibly matching TRBD1 (6 bases). V dropped 0 bases and J dropped 4 bases, with 15 bases sitting between them. Per the germline V gene, CDR1 is KGHSH and CDR2 is LQKENI. This CDR3 comprises 17 residues. CDR3 bases: TGTGCCAGCTCACCACCCAATGCAGGGGCTACCACCGGGGAGCTGTTTTTT. Translation: CASSPPNAGATTGELFF.